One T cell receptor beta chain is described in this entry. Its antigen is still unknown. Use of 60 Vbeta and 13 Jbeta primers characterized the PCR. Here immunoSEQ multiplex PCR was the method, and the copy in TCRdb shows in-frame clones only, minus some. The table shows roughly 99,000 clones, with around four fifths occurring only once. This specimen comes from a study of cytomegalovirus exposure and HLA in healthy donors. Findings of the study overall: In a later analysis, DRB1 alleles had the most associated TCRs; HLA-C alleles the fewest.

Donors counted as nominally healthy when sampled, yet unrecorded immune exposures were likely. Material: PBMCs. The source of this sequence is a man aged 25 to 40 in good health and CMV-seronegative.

As DNA, the CDR3 is TGCGCCAGCAGCTTGGCCTTACAGGGGAATGGCTACACCTTC. Amino acids: CASSLALQGNGYTF. V is TRBV5-1 and J is TRBJ1-2; TRBD1 matches at 7 bases. Germline assignment: CDR1 SGHRS and CDR2 YFSETQ. Trimming at V came to 0 bases and at J to 6 bases, leaving 5 bases not matched to a gene. This CDR3 comprises 14 residues.